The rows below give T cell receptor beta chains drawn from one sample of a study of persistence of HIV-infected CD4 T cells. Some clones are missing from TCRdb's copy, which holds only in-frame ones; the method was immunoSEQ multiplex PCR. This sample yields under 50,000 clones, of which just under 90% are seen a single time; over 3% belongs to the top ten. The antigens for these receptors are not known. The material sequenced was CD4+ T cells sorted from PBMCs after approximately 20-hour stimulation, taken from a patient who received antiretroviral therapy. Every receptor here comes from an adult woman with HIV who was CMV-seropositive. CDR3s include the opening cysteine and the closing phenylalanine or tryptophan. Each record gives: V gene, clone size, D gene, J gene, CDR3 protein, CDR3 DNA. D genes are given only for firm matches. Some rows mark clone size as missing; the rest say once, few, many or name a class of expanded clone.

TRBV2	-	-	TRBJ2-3	CASSGPLAQYF	TGTGCCAGCAGTGGACCTTTGGCGCAGTATTTT
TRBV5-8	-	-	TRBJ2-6	CASSLDSGANVLTF	TGTGCCAGCAGCTTAGACTCTGGGGCCAACGTCCTGACTTTC
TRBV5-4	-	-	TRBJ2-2	CASSLARVNAGELFF	TGTGCCAGCAGCTTGGCCCGGGTAAACGCCGGGGAGCTGTTTTTT
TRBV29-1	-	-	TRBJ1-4	CSASWSNEKLFF	TGCAGCGCCTCTTGGTCTAATGAAAAACTGTTTTTT
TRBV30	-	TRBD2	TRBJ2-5	CAWGTSGAGTQYF	TGTGCCTGGGGAACTAGCGGGGCAGGGACCCAGTACTTC
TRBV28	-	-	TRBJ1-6	CASSPSGAYYNSPLHF	TGTGCCAGCAGTCCATCGGGGGCCTACTATAATTCACCCCTCCACTTT
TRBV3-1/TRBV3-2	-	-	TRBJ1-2	CASSQGNFGYTF	TGTGCCAGCAGCCAGGGTAATTTTGGCTACACCTTC
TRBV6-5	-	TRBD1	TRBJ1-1	CASSPGQGGSEAFF	TGTGCCAGCAGCCCGGGACAGGGCGGGTCTGAAGCTTTCTTT
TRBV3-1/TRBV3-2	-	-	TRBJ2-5	CASSLPDRQEAQYF	TGTGCCAGCAGCCTTCCGGACAGACAAGAGGCCCAGTACTTC
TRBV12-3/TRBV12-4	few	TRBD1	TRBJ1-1	CASDRGSNTEAFF	TGTGCCAGTGACAGGGGCAGCAACACTGAAGCTTTCTTT
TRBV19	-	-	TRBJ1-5	CASSMTGQLRDF	TGTGCCAGTAGTATGACAGGCCAGCTAAGGGATTTT
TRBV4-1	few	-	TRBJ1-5	CASSQDIRSNQPQHF	TGCGCCAGCAGCCAAGATATACGAAGCAATCAGCCCCAGCATTTT
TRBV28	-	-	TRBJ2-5	CASSLWRRTQETQYF	TGTGCCAGCAGTTTATGGCGGCGGACTCAAGAGACCCAGTACTTC
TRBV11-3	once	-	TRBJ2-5	CASRRLGGETQYF	TGTGCCAGCAGGCGTCTAGGGGGGGAGACCCAGTACTTC
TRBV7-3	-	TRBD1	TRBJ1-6	CASSLGQGADSPLHF	TGTGCCAGCAGCTTGGGACAGGGGGCTGATTCACCCCTCCACTTT
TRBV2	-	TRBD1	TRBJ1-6	CASSEGQGVSSPLHF	TGTGCCAGCAGTGAGGGACAGGGTGTGAGTTCACCCCTCCACTTT
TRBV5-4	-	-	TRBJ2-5	CASSLEANQETQYF	TGTGCCAGCAGCTTGGAAGCGAACCAAGAGACCCAGTACTTC
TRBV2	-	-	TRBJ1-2	CASSRELANYGYTF	TGTGCCAGCAGCAGGGAGCTAGCTAACTATGGCTACACCTTC
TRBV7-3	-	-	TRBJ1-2	CASSLRPRNYGYTF	TGTGCCAGCAGCTTAAGGCCCCGGAACTATGGCTACACCTTC
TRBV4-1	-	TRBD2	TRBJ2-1	CASSQVAGSYNEQFF	TGCGCCAGCAGCCAAGTAGCGGGCTCCTACAATGAGCAGTTCTTC
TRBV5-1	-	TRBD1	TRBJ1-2	CASSSTGTGDGYTF	TGCGCCAGCAGCTCAACCGGGACAGGGGATGGCTACACCTTC
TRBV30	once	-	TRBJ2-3	CAWSGYTVSTDTQYF	TGTGCCTGGAGTGGATACACCGTTAGCACAGATACGCAGTATTTT
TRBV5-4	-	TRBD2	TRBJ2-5	CASSPGGRAGPGETQYF	TGTGCCAGCAGCCCCGGGGGACGAGCGGGACCGGGAGAGACCCAGTACTTC
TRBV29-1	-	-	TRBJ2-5	CSVGGRAYQETQYF	TGCAGCGTTGGAGGAAGGGCATACCAAGAGACCCAGTACTTC
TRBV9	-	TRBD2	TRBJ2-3	CASSPELAGGTDTQYF	TGTGCCAGCAGCCCAGAACTAGCGGGGGGGACAGATACGCAGTATTTT